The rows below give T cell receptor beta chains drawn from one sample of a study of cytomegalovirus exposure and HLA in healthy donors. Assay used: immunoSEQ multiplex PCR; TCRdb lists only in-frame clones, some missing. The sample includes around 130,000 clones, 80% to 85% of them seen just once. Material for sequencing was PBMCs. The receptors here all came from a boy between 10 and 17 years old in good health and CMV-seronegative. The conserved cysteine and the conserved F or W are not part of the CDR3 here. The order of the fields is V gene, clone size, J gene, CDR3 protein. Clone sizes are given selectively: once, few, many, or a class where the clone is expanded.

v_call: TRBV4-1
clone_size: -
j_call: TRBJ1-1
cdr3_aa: ASSQNRIRSMNTEAF

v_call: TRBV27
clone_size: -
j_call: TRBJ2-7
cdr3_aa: ASSLSIGLAGGASYEQY

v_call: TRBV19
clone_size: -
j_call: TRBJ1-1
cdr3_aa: ASTPPGKDTEAF

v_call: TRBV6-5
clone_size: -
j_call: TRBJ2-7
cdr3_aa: ASRRGRSSYEQY

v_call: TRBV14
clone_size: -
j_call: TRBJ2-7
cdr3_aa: ASSQEWGAQY

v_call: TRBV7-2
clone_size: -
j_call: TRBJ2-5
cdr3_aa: ASNGLAGVGTQY

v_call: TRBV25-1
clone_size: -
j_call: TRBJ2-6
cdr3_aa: ASSEWRGSGANVLT

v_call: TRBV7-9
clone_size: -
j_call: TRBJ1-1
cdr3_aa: ASSLQGARDTEAF

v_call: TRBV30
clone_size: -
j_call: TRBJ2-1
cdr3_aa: AWMASGYNEQF

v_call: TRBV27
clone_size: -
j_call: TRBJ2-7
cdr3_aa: ASSPAGLAGPQY

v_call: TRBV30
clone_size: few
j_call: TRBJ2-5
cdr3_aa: AWRQEGETQY

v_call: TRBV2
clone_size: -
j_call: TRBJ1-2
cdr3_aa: ASSEAGGYGYT

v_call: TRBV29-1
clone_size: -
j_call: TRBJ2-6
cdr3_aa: SVGTQGLGANVLT

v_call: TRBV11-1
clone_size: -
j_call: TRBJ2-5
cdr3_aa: ASSLILARETQY

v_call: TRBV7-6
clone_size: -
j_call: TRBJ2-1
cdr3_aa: ASSSELAGGYNEQF

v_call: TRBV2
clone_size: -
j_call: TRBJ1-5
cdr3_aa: ASSRTGVGNQPQH

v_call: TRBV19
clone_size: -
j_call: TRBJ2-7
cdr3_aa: ASSMAVNSYEQY

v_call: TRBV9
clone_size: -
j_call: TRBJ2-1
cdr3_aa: ASSLPGAGGPNEQF

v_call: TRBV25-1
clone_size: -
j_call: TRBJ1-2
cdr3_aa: ASSELFGDRRNGYT

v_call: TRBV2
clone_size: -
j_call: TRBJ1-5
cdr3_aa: ASSEGQGGNQPQH

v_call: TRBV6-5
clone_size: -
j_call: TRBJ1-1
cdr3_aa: ASSYARGTEAF

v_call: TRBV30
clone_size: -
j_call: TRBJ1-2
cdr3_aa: AWSYTGEDGYT

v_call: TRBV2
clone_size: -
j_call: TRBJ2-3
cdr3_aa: ASSEGAGATPDTQY

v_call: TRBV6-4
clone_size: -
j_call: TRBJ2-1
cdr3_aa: ASSEPAGGEQF

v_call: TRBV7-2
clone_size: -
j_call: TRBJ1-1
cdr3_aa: ASSLGYGNTEAF

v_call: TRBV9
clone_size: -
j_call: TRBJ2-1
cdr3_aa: ASSPPPSGYNEQF

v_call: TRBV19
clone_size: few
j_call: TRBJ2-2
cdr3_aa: ASSTPAAGELF

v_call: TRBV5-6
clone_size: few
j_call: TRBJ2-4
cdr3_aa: ASSLTGDSEY

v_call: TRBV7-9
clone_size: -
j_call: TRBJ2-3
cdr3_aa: ASSLPRAPDTQY

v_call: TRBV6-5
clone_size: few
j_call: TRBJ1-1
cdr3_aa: ASSYPDRSEAF

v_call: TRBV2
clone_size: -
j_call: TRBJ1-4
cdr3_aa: ASRGGTGNEKLF

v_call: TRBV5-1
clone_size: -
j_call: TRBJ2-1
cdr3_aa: ASSLTSGSYYNEQF

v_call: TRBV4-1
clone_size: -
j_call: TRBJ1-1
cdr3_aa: ASSQGRIASAEAF

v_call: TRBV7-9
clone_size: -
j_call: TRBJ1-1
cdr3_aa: ASSFGDTEAF

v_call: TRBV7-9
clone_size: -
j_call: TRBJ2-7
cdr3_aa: ASSIHDGGEQY

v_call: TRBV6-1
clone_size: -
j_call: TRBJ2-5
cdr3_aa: ASRLGSEETQY

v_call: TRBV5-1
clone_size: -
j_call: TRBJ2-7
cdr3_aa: ASSVGLAPGRVEQY

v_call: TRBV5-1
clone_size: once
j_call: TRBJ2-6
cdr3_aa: ASSLAGDSGANVLT

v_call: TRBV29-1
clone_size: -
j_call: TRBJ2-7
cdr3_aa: SVDLGQTSEQY

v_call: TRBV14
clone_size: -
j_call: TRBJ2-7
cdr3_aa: ASSQDSGDRERHEQY

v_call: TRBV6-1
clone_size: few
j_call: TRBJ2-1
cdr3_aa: ASSLQEYPYNEQF

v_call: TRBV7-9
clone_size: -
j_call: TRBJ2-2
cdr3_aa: ASSQKGVGAGELF

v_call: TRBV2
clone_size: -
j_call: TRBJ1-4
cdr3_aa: ASSEAARASNEKLF

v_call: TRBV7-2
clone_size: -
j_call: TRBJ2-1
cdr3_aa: ASRTVTDEQF

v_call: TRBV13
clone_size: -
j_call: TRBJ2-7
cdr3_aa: ASSGNPGQGNEQY

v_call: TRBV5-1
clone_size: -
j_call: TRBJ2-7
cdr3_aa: ASSPQVYEQY

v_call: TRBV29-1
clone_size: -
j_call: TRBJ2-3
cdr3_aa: SAVPSTDTQY

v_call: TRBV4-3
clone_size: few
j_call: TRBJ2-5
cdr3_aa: ASSPTDRGNTQY

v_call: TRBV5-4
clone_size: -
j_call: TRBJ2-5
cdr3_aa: ASSLRGDETQY

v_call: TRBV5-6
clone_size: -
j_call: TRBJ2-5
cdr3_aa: ASSPGLRGETQY

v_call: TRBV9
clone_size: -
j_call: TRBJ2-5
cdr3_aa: ASSESGGEETQY

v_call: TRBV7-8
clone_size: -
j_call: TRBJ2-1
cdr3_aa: ATATSHEQF

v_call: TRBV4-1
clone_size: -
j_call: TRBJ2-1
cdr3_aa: ASSPHVGIDEQF

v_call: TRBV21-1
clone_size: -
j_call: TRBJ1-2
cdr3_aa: ASRGPHPGGVYGYT

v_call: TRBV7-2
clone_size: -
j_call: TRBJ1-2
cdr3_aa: ASSLSHGYT

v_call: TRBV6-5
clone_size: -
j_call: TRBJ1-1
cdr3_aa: ASRNRGPQGEAF

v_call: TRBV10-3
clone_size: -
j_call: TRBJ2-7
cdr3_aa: AISGQGEGGPDGQY

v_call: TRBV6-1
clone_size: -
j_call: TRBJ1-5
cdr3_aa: ASSEALGSGQPQH

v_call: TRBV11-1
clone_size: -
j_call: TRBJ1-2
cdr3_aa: ASSRDSQGNYGYT

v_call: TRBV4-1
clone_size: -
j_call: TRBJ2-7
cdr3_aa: ASSQTTGSPEQY